The rows below give T cell receptor beta chains drawn from one sample of a study of regulatory T cells in long-lasting Graves disease. TCRdb re-called the multiplex PCR reads through MiXCR, storing one row per CDR3 protein. The data show almost 350,000 distinct CDR3 sequences, about 20% seen once. Sample: peripheral blood mononuclear cells (PBMCs), taken when the disease was refractory, from a patient treated with antithyroid drugs. These receptors were collected from a female donor with Graves disease. Both conserved end residues are part of each CDR3. D genes are given only for firm matches. Size values are once, few and many counts, or a class for expanded clones, and some rows have none.

j_gene: TRBJ2-7
d_gene: NA
v_gene: TRBV18
abundance: NA
CDR3aa: CASSPNDSPYEQYF
CDR3nt: TGTGCCAGCTCACCCAACGACAGTCCCTACGAGCAGTACTTC

j_gene: TRBJ2-5
d_gene: NA
v_gene: TRBV30
abundance: many
CDR3aa: CAWASGTRETQYF
CDR3nt: TGTGCCTGGGCATCCGGGACTCGAGAGACCCAGTACTTC

j_gene: TRBJ2-1
d_gene: NA
v_gene: TRBV18
abundance: NA
CDR3aa: CASSPPGTINEQFF
CDR3nt: TGTGCCAGCTCACCCCCGGGGACCATCAATGAGCAGTTCTTC

j_gene: TRBJ1-5
d_gene: NA
v_gene: TRBV24-1
abundance: many
CDR3aa: CATSVGLPHNQPQHF
CDR3nt: TGTGCCACCAGTGTGGGCCTCCCCCACAATCAGCCCCAGCATTTT

j_gene: TRBJ2-4
d_gene: TRBD2
v_gene: TRBV2
abundance: many
CDR3aa: CASRKLTSEGIQYF
CDR3nt: TGTGCCAGCAGAAAATTGACTAGCGAGGGCATTCAGTACTTC

j_gene: TRBJ1-2
d_gene: TRBD1
v_gene: TRBV20-1
abundance: many
CDR3aa: CSAPRGQGTQGYTF
CDR3nt: TGCAGTGCCCCACGGGGACAGGGGACTCAAGGCTACACCTTC

j_gene: TRBJ2-3
d_gene: NA
v_gene: TRBV4-3
abundance: NA
CDR3aa: CASSQDLTGTSTDTQYF
CDR3nt: TGCGCCAGCAGCCAAGATTTGACAGGGACTAGCACAGATACGCAGTATTTT

j_gene: TRBJ1-3
d_gene: NA
v_gene: TRBV12-3/TRBV12-4
abundance: many
CDR3aa: CASGLPQNLRNTIYF
CDR3nt: TGTGCCAGCGGCCTCCCCCAGAATCTCCGAAACACCATATATTTT

j_gene: TRBJ1-1
d_gene: NA
v_gene: TRBV14
abundance: NA
CDR3aa: CASSQRGSTEAFF
CDR3nt: TGTGCCAGCAGCCAGAGAGGAAGCACTGAAGCTTTCTTT

j_gene: TRBJ1-4
d_gene: NA
v_gene: TRBV6-1
abundance: many
CDR3aa: CASSLEDGTNEKLFF
CDR3nt: TGTGCCAGCAGCCTCGAGGACGGGACTAATGAAAAACTGTTTTTT

j_gene: TRBJ1-5
d_gene: NA
v_gene: TRBV20-1
abundance: many
CDR3aa: CSAQGFNQPQHF
CDR3nt: TGCAGTGCTCAGGGGTTTAATCAGCCCCAGCATTTT

j_gene: TRBJ1-1
d_gene: TRBD1
v_gene: TRBV6-5
abundance: many
CDR3aa: CASSFQGGPTEAFF
CDR3nt: TGTGCCAGCAGTTTCCAGGGGGGGCCGACTGAAGCTTTCTTT

j_gene: TRBJ2-2
d_gene: NA
v_gene: TRBV7-9
abundance: few
CDR3aa: CASSPDLGAGELFF
CDR3nt: TGTGCCAGCAGCCCCGATCTAGGTGCGGGGGAGCTGTTTTTT

j_gene: TRBJ1-1
d_gene: NA
v_gene: TRBV10-3
abundance: many
CDR3aa: CAISEDRTNTEAFF
CDR3nt: TGTGCCATCAGTGAGGACAGAACGAACACTGAAGCTTTCTTT

j_gene: TRBJ2-2
d_gene: NA
v_gene: TRBV6-2/TRBV6-3
abundance: few
CDR3aa: CASSTSLGGELFF
CDR3nt: TGTGCCAGCAGTACTAGCTTGGGCGGGGAGCTGTTTTTT

j_gene: TRBJ1-1
d_gene: NA
v_gene: TRBV27
abundance: many
CDR3aa: CASSSLDGFTNTEAFF
CDR3nt: TGTGCCAGCAGTTCCCTTGACGGTTTTACGAACACTGAAGCTTTCTTT

j_gene: TRBJ2-5
d_gene: TRBD2
v_gene: TRBV6-2/TRBV6-3
abundance: NA
CDR3aa: CASSPAGLAEETQYF
CDR3nt: TGTGCCAGCAGTCCGGCGGGACTAGCGGAAGAGACCCAGTACTTC

j_gene: TRBJ1-5
d_gene: NA
v_gene: TRBV6-1
abundance: many
CDR3aa: CASSEVNQPQHF
CDR3nt: TGTGCCAGCAGTGAAGTAAATCAGCCCCAGCATTTT

j_gene: TRBJ1-1
d_gene: NA
v_gene: TRBV11-3
abundance: many
CDR3aa: CASSLVGGMNTEAFF
CDR3nt: TGTGCCAGCAGCTTAGTCGGCGGGATGAACACTGAAGCTTTCTTT

j_gene: TRBJ1-1
d_gene: TRBD1
v_gene: TRBV19
abundance: few
CDR3aa: CASSTRQGAGEAFF
CDR3nt: TGTGCCAGTAGTACCAGACAGGGGGCCGGTGAAGCTTTCTTT

j_gene: TRBJ2-7
d_gene: NA
v_gene: TRBV12-3/TRBV12-4
abundance: many
CDR3aa: CASSFGGSYEQYF
CDR3nt: TGTGCCAGCAGCTTTGGCGGCTCCTACGAGCAGTACTTC

j_gene: TRBJ1-5
d_gene: NA
v_gene: TRBV18
abundance: few
CDR3aa: CASSPRGQGTNQPQHF
CDR3nt: TGTGCCAGCTCACCACGGGGGCAGGGAACAAATCAGCCCCAGCATTTT

j_gene: TRBJ2-3
d_gene: NA
v_gene: TRBV30
abundance: few
CDR3aa: CAWSKPRWDTQYF
CDR3nt: TGTGCCTGGAGTAAACCCCGGTGGGATACGCAGTATTTT

j_gene: TRBJ2-7
d_gene: TRBD2
v_gene: TRBV4-1
abundance: NA
CDR3aa: CASSQHPGRPTSGRFPYEQYF
CDR3nt: TGCGCCAGCAGCCAACACCCTGGGCGCCCGACTAGCGGGAGGTTCCCCTACGAGCAGTACTTC

j_gene: TRBJ2-7
d_gene: NA
v_gene: TRBV6-5
abundance: NA
CDR3aa: CASSYSSGGGYEQYF
CDR3nt: TGTGCCAGCAGTTACTCGTCGGGCGGAGGCTACGAGCAGTACTTC

j_gene: TRBJ1-2
d_gene: TRBD1
v_gene: TRBV10-2
abundance: many
CDR3aa: CASSEGTGGRRPLF
CDR3nt: TGCGCCAGCAGTGAAGGGACAGGGGGCCGTCGACCCTTATTC

j_gene: TRBJ2-2
d_gene: NA
v_gene: TRBV12-3/TRBV12-4
abundance: many
CDR3aa: CASSLNRDRPTGELFF
CDR3nt: TGTGCCAGCAGTTTAAACCGGGACCGACCCACCGGGGAGCTGTTTTTT

j_gene: TRBJ2-1
d_gene: NA
v_gene: TRBV20-1
abundance: NA
CDR3aa: CSAIRGEREQFF
CDR3nt: TGCAGTGCCATTAGGGGGGAGCGAGAGCAGTTCTTC

j_gene: TRBJ1-2
d_gene: TRBD1
v_gene: TRBV6-1
abundance: many
CDR3aa: CASRPISGDAGGDRVWGDGYTF
CDR3nt: TGTGCCAGCAGACCTATCTCCGGGGACGCCGGTGGGGACAGGGTTTGGGGGGACGGCTACACCTTC

j_gene: TRBJ2-7
d_gene: NA
v_gene: TRBV5-1
abundance: NA
CDR3aa: CASSSTRTSPYEQYF
CDR3nt: TGCGCCAGCAGCTCGACCCGAACTAGTCCCTACGAGCAGTACTTC

j_gene: TRBJ2-7
d_gene: NA
v_gene: TRBV7-2
abundance: few
CDR3aa: CASSLGGTEADEQYF
CDR3nt: TGTGCCAGCAGCTTAGGGGGCACGGAGGCGGACGAGCAGTACTTC

j_gene: TRBJ2-7
d_gene: NA
v_gene: TRBV6-5
abundance: NA
CDR3aa: CASSSRGNLYEQYF
CDR3nt: TGTGCCAGCAGTTCCCGGGGGAACCTGTACGAGCAGTACTTC

j_gene: TRBJ1-1
d_gene: NA
v_gene: TRBV6-5
abundance: few
CDR3aa: CASSYSMGRLRTEAFF
CDR3nt: TGTGCCAGCAGTTACTCGATGGGGCGCCTGAGAACTGAAGCTTTCTTT

j_gene: TRBJ2-2
d_gene: NA
v_gene: TRBV12-3/TRBV12-4
abundance: many
CDR3aa: CASSFRLSNTGELFF
CDR3nt: TGTGCCAGCAGTTTTCGGCTTTCTAACACCGGGGAGCTGTTTTTT

j_gene: TRBJ1-2
d_gene: TRBD1
v_gene: TRBV28
abundance: many
CDR3aa: CASSALLDREHYGYTF
CDR3nt: TGTGCCAGCAGTGCTCTTTTGGACAGGGAGCACTATGGCTACACCTTC

j_gene: TRBJ2-5
d_gene: NA
v_gene: TRBV29-1
abundance: NA
CDR3aa: CSVRERGLETQYF
CDR3nt: TGCAGCGTCCGGGAGCGAGGGTTAGAGACCCAGTACTTC

j_gene: TRBJ1-1
d_gene: NA
v_gene: TRBV20-1
abundance: many
CDR3aa: CSAREGAGRNTEAFF
CDR3nt: TGCAGTGCTAGAGAAGGGGCAGGGAGGAACACTGAAGCTTTCTTT

j_gene: TRBJ1-5
d_gene: TRBD1
v_gene: TRBV5-1
abundance: few
CDR3aa: CASSPTGAGGQPQHF
CDR3nt: TGCGCCAGCAGCCCGACAGGGGCCGGAGGTCAGCCCCAGCATTTT

j_gene: TRBJ1-2
d_gene: NA
v_gene: TRBV24-1
abundance: many
CDR3aa: CATSDSTRNYGYTF
CDR3nt: TGTGCCACCAGTGATTCGACAAGGAACTATGGCTACACCTTC

j_gene: TRBJ2-2
d_gene: TRBD1
v_gene: TRBV11-3
abundance: many
CDR3aa: CASRSGTGRTGELFF
CDR3nt: TGTGCCAGCAGGTCCGGGACAGGGCGTACCGGGGAGCTGTTTTTT

j_gene: TRBJ2-6
d_gene: TRBD1
v_gene: TRBV6-2/TRBV6-3
abundance: NA
CDR3aa: CASSYGLGNWARGSSGANVLTF
CDR3nt: TGTGCCAGCAGTTACGGTCTTGGTAATTGGGCCAGGGGGTCGTCTGGGGCCAACGTCCTGACTTTC

j_gene: TRBJ1-1
d_gene: NA
v_gene: TRBV7-2
abundance: few
CDR3aa: CASSLVWGANTEAFF
CDR3nt: TGTGCCAGCAGCTTAGTTTGGGGCGCGAACACTGAAGCTTTCTTT

j_gene: TRBJ1-4
d_gene: NA
v_gene: TRBV2
abundance: many
CDR3aa: CASKRVDLGEKLFF
CDR3nt: TGTGCCAGCAAAAGGGTGGATCTTGGCGAAAAACTGTTTTTT

j_gene: TRBJ2-1
d_gene: NA
v_gene: TRBV11-3
abundance: NA
CDR3aa: CASSPDGVSYNEQFF
CDR3nt: TGTGCCAGCAGCCCAGACGGAGTCTCCTACAATGAGCAGTTCTTC

j_gene: TRBJ2-7
d_gene: TRBD1
v_gene: TRBV4-3
abundance: NA
CDR3aa: CASSLTMTGKDEQYF
CDR3nt: TGCGCCAGCAGCCTTACCATGACAGGGAAGGACGAGCAGTACTTC

j_gene: TRBJ2-4
d_gene: NA
v_gene: TRBV28
abundance: NA
CDR3aa: CASSLVSLAKNIQYF
CDR3nt: TGTGCCAGCAGTTTAGTGAGTTTAGCCAAAAACATTCAGTACTTC

j_gene: TRBJ2-7
d_gene: NA
v_gene: TRBV27
abundance: NA
CDR3aa: CASGLQGSTYEQYF
CDR3nt: TGTGCCAGCGGACTTCAGGGCAGTACCTACGAGCAGTACTTC